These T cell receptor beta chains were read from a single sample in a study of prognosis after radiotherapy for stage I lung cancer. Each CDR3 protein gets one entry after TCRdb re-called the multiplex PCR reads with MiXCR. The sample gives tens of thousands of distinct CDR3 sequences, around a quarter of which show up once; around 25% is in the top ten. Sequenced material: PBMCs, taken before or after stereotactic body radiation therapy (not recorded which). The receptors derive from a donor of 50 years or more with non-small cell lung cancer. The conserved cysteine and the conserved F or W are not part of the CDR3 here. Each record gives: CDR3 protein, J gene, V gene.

SARTDTQY,TRBJ2-3,TRBV20-1
ASSVTGGALNEQF,TRBJ2-1,TRBV7-3
ASSEARQGEGYT,TRBJ1-2,TRBV2
SALRREDTDTQY,TRBJ2-3,TRBV20-1
AWSKGLAGEETQY,TRBJ2-5,TRBV30
ASKQDGPNEKLF,TRBJ1-4,TRBV28
ASSSEGGMGYT,TRBJ1-2,TRBV9
ASIPLAGGPRTQY,TRBJ2-5,TRBV12-3/TRBV12-4
ASSYPGGRGYGYT,TRBJ1-2,TRBV2
ASSAPITGDTQY,TRBJ2-3,TRBV9
ASRPAAGNNSPLH,TRBJ1-6,TRBV7-9
ASKFAPPGPYEQY,TRBJ2-7,TRBV2
ASSEPLTGRWISPLH,TRBJ1-6,TRBV6-2/TRBV6-3
ASSEGIANYGYT,TRBJ1-2,TRBV2
SASLSEGFYGYT,TRBJ1-2,TRBV20-1
ASSQRRQQETQY,TRBJ2-5,TRBV18
ASSVDSGTYNEQF,TRBJ2-1,TRBV9
ASSYSARTSTEQY,TRBJ2-7,TRBV6-2/TRBV6-3
ASRVGDRGRELF,TRBJ2-2,TRBV12-3/TRBV12-4
ASSERGGCWDEQF,TRBJ2-1,TRBV6-1
ASSQDQGYNEQL,TRBJ2-1,TRBV3-1
ASSPESGNTIY,TRBJ1-3,TRBV28
ASSPRTSSKETQY,TRBJ2-5,TRBV7-8
ASSLRTGDPSGDTIY,TRBJ1-3,TRBV16
ASSPRTGGLVETQY,TRBJ2-5,TRBV6-1
ATSGGHQGQPQH,TRBJ1-5,TRBV24-1
ASTGLAGGGSYEQY,TRBJ2-7,TRBV6-1
ASSRQAGLNNEQF,TRBJ2-1,TRBV7-2
ASSYVVNEQF,TRBJ2-1,TRBV7-8
AWSVVIMDSGNTIY,TRBJ1-3,TRBV30
ASSTRTGGTEAF,TRBJ1-1,TRBV6-1
AWSKAAKQF,TRBJ2-1,TRBV30
TSSTAGDNEQF,TRBJ2-1,TRBV19
ASSLGPQGSNQPQH,TRBJ1-5,TRBV7-2